This T cell receptor (beta chain) was sequenced for a study of T cell responses to AZD1222 COVID-19 vaccine. Study observations and caveats: In a largely white British group with more females than males, clonal diversity was possibly underestimated.

The CDR3 has 16 residues. Trimming left V 5 bases short and J 4 bases short, with 20 bases between. Produced via immunoSEQ multiplex PCR; TCRdb's table is partial and in-frame only. The repertoire holds approximately 94,000 clones, around nine tenths seen once, with approximately 15% in the top ten. A note on this clone: Its specificity is not known.

Sequences were derived from peripheral blood, sampled on day 0 of AZD1222 vaccination. The V call is TRBV23-1, the J call TRBJ1-1, with D perhaps TRBD1 (5 bases). TRBV23-1 is an ORF, and what it does is uncertain. The clonotype was recovered from an adult in good health. The CDR3 spells CASSRRGLAGLTEAFF. CDR3 DNA sequence: TGCGCCAGCAGTAGAAGAGGCCTAGCAGGGCTCACTGAAGCTTTCTTT.